The T cell receptor beta chain described here comes from a study of blood T cell repertoires in COVID-19 (dated by TCRdb to 2020 to 2022). Describing the broader study: The collaborator samples originated in the United States, Italy and Spain and spanned the acute and convalescent phases of COVID-19. The repertoires were made available in a free public database intended to serve as a resource for research on the immune response to SARS-CoV-2. The material from the prospective study consisted of cDNA or gDNA derived from T cells, B-cell-depleted T cells, or PBMCs. The samples were drawn from the first 160 participants of the ongoing ImmuneRACE study and from 1,254 subjects provided by 6 global collaborators. Where available, HLA class I and class II types were obtained from metadata supplied by the sample provider rather than from assay-based typing. Nearly every sample came with metadata listing a de-identified subject ID, COVID-19 status, age in years and sex. The dataset comprised deeply sampled blood TCRbeta repertoires from subjects exposed to, actively infected with, or recovered from COVID-19. Study-level results and caveats: How much clinical and demographic metadata was included differed by source and by participant, and the metadata was provided uncurated.

As regards this clone: The antigen this receptor binds is unknown. No much larger clonotype is one base removed from it; base qualities were not supplied.

The CDR3 starts with the cysteine, ends with the phenylalanine, and has 15 residues. Just the 45-base CDR3 DNA is kept, in frame starting at base 1. The germline V gene (reference sequence) provides CDR1 SGHNT and CDR2 YYREEE. V is pared back by 0 bases and J by 0 bases, with 9 bases lying between the germline termini. At one collaborating source in Seattle, patients were enrolled during active infection and were followed longitudinally through the course of disease. The collaborating institutions used their own protocols to collect whole blood in K2EDTA tubes. Collaborator samples were shipped for TCRbeta analysis as frozen whole blood, isolated PBMCs, or DNA extracted from either sample type. TCRbeta CDR3 regions were amplified from genomic DNA using the immunoSEQ Assay, a bias-controlled multiplex PCR. Regarding the original processing steps: Nucleated cell counts per sample were estimated from amplification of reference gene primers within the assay. To quantify the absolute abundance of each unique TCRbeta CDR3 rearrangement, sequence reads were collapsed and filtered. For each sample, productive Simpson clonality was calculated as the square root of Simpson's diversity index across productive rearrangements. The source is immuneACCESS, and TCRdb retained only in-frame sequences with V and J called. Part of the clones is not carried over; for the studies checked, unresolved V genes explain less than half of this, and the remainder is unexplained. The DNA was the basis for D and trimming; V, J and clone size are from that table. The sample profile shows about 210,000 clones; approximately 78% of them were found once. The ten most abundant clones make up approximately 5.2% of the sample.

Material: peripheral blood. This TCR derives from a woman aged 65 to 85 with COVID-19, enrolled during active disease. In this chain, TRBV5-4 is recombined with TRBJ1-2; the D gene is perhaps TRBD1, from 6 matching bases. At the DNA level, the sequence is TGTGCCAGCAGCTTGGCTACAGGGCCTAACTATGGCTACACCTTC. Its protein is CASSLATGPNYGYTF.